Many counts were recorded for the clone carrying this T cell receptor beta chain. These data belong to a study of CD8+CD57+ T cells in acquired aplastic anemia. Genomic DNA, the template, was used for profiling of the TCR beta VDJ and CDR3. Each CDR3 protein gets one entry after TCRdb re-called the reads with MiXCR. The sample yields about 180,000 distinct CDR3 sequences, nearly 50% seen once. Only patients with CD8+CD57+ cell expansion on flow cytometry were chosen for sequencing. Patients, without exception, had severe acquired aplastic anemia. Germline V gene data show CDR1 as MNHNS and CDR2 as SASEGT. The V end lost 2 bases, the J end lost 3 bases, and 5 bases lay between the germline ends. The CDR3 length is 12 residues.

The sequenced sample consisted of sorted CD4+, CD8+, or CD8+CD57+ T cells (not recorded which) from PBMCs. This rearrangement joins TRBV6-1 to TRBJ2-7, with D uncertain. The clonotype comes from a human donor with aplastic anemia. CDR3 sequence: CASSEPNYEQYF. CDR3 nucleotides: TGTGCCAGCAGTGAACCTAACTACGAGCAGTACTTC.